This T cell receptor (beta chain) was identified during a study of healthy donors' naive CD4 and CD8 T cells. Study-level results: Reportedly, most V and J gene segments showed naive CD4+ versus CD8+ bias. Positive CDR3 charge linked to CD4+ cells, negative to CD8+ cells.

A linear amplification protocol produced the TCR libraries from about 450 ng of total RNA. Authors' processing steps: From roughly 5 healthy donors, around 78,000 rearranged TCR alpha transcripts were sequenced. MiXCR was run by TCRdb on the reads, yielding one entry per CDR3 protein. These V and J calls rely on TCRdb rather than the paper's analysis. The repertoire consists of approximately 200,000 distinct CDR3 sequences, with 74% occurring once and the leading ten covering 2% to 2.5%. There are a few counts of this clonotype. What it recognizes is unknown. Germline loops: CDR1 SQVTM, CDR2 ANQGSEA. The V gene end was trimmed by 6 bases and the J gene end by 1 base; junction bases not matched to a gene: 3. The CDR3 loop spans 13 amino acids.

The chain combines TRBV29-1 with TRBJ1-5; TRBD1 matches at 7 bases. The clonotype originates from a pool of human donors in good health; the sample pools cells from several healthy donors. Sequences were obtained from naive CD4+ and CD8+ T cells sorted from blood, pooled from several donors. The CDR3 is CSVQGQSNQPQHF. For the CDR3, the DNA is TGCAGCGTCCAGGGACAGAGCAATCAGCCCCAGCATTTT. The whole variable domain, remainder taken from reference TRBV29-1 and TRBJ1-5, is SAVISQKPSRDICQRGTSLTIQCQVDSQVTMMFWYRQQPGQSLTLIATANQGSEATYESGFVIDKFPISRPNLTFSTLTVSNMSPEDSSIYLCSVQGQSNQPQHFGDGTRLSIL.